These 4 T cell receptor beta chains came from one sample sequenced in a study of vaccination and CD4 T cells after COVID-19. Antigens for these TCRs are unknown. This sample's treatment: 10-day PBMC culture with coronavirus spike peptide pools or control peptides (ViraFEST assay). Oncomine TCR Beta short-read sequencing was applied to DNA from cultured CD4+ T cells. One entry per CDR3 protein results from TCRdb running MiXCR on the PCR reads. The sample records 21,000 or so distinct CDR3 sequences, about two fifths being singletons. The source material was CD4+ T cells from blood, cultured in vitro. Source of these receptors: a human donor who had recovered from COVID-19.

The rearrangement joins TRBV27 to TRBJ1-2; 9 bases are a match to TRBD1. This CDR3 spans 14 amino acids. V lost 6 bases to trimming and J lost 4 bases; unmatched junction nucleotides: 6. Germline values: CDR1 MNHEY, CDR2 SMNVEV (reference sequence). The CDR3 DNA reads as TGTGCCAGCAGGGAAACAGGGGGCAGCTATGGCTACACCTTC. It specifies CASRETGGSYGYTF.

The rearrangement links TRBV20-1 to TRBJ2-7; D may correspond to TRBD1 or TRBD2 (6 bases each). The CDR3 totals 14 residues. With 3 bases removed from V and 1 base from J, the gap between germline ends came to 13 bases. Germline V gene sequence: CDR1 DFQATT, CDR2 SNEGSKA (reference sequence). For the CDR3, the DNA is TGCAGTGCTAGCGGGCGGGGACAATCCTACGAGCAGTACTTC. Translated: CSASGRGQSYEQYF.

This chain joins TRBV7-2 and TRBJ1-5, with unresolved D. Germline values: CDR1 SGHTA, CDR2 FQGNSA. V was pared by 5 bases and J by 0 bases, with 5 bases between. The CDR3 spans 13 residues. The CDR3 DNA follows: TGTGCCAGCAGCCCAGATAGCAATCAGCCCCAGCATTTT. Protein: CASSPDSNQPQHF.

The chain carries TRBV10-3 and TRBJ1-1; a possible D gene is TRBD1 (6 bases). Between the trimmed V and J ends, which lost 8 bases and 3 bases, there was a span of 13 bases. Germline V gene lookup returns CDR1 ENHRY and CDR2 SYGVKD. This CDR3 is 13 amino acids long. CDR3 in DNA: TGTGCCATCGGGTCGGGGGCGCACACTGAAGCTTTCTTT. Its translation is CAIGSGAHTEAFF.